The present entry profiles one T cell receptor beta chain with its context. Antigen unknown. This specimen belongs to a study of a mutant IDH1 vaccine in newly diagnosed glioma. Turning to the study itself: Initiation of the vaccine course occurred 4-6 weeks after radiotherapy alone, or alongside temozolomide cycles.

Clones were read by immunoSEQ multiplex PCR, and TCRdb kept only the in-frame ones, dropping some. In the table there are 31,000 or so clones, 78% of which are singletons. Indicated time point: week 35, safety follow-up. Every vaccination contained 300 ug of the mutant IDH1 20-mer peptide and was paired with topical imiquimod. This clonotype was obtained from a woman in her thirties or forties with glioma. This specimen was PBMCs, taken from a glioma patient whose treatment included an IDH1 peptide vaccine.

CDR3 loop: CAISRGTANTEAFF. The CDR3 DNA reads as TGTGCCATCAGTCGCGGGACGGCGAACACTGAAGCTTTCTTT. V is TRBV10-3 and J is TRBJ1-1; the D gene is possibly TRBD1 (5 bases). The CDR3 length is 14 residues. Germline-derived CDR1 and CDR2 are ENHRY and SYGVKD. The ends were cut back, 5 bases at V and 1 base at J, with 11 bases in the middle.